The rows below give T cell receptor beta chains drawn from one sample of a study of T cell responses to AZD1222 COVID-19 vaccine. TCRdb's copy holds only in-frame clones and misses some; the assay was immunoSEQ multiplex PCR. Here the sample spans fewer than 120,000 clones, 88% being singletons. The sequenced sample was peripheral blood, obtained on day 0 of AZD1222 vaccination. The source is an adult in good health. CDR3s include the opening cysteine and the closing phenylalanine or tryptophan. D genes are given only for firm matches. Not all rows give a size; the values are once, few, many and, for expanded clones, a class.

v_gene	j_gene	abundance	d_gene	CDR3nt	CDR3aa
TRBV6-5	TRBJ1-3	.	.	TGTGCCAGCAGTCCGACAGGAGGAGGAAACACCATATATTTT	CASSPTGGGNTIYF
TRBV4-1	TRBJ1-1	.	TRBD1	TGCGCCAGCTCTGCGGGACAGGGGATGATCACTGAAGCTTTCTTT	CASSAGQGMITEAFF
TRBV7-9	TRBJ1-4	.	TRBD1	TGTGCCACCTCACTAGGGACAGCAACTAATGAAAAACTGTTTTTT	CATSLGTATNEKLFF
TRBV10-3	TRBJ1-2	once	.	TGTGCCATCAGTGATAAAACCCAGACATCTGGCTACACCTTC	CAISDKTQTSGYTF
TRBV10-3	TRBJ2-7	.	TRBD1	TGTGCCATCAGTGAGTCGTCGACAGGGAAGTTCGAGCAGTACTTC	CAISESSTGKFEQYF
TRBV21-1	TRBJ2-7	.	.	TGTGCCAGCAGCAAGGGAGGACAGTCCTACGAGCAGTACTTC	CASSKGGQSYEQYF
TRBV15	TRBJ2-2	.	TRBD1	TGTGCCACCAGCAGAGATCCAGGGGGCAGCACCGGGGAGCTGTTTTTT	CATSRDPGGSTGELFF
TRBV3-1/TRBV3-2	TRBJ1-2	.	.	TGTGCCAGCAGCCATCACCAGGGTGGCGGCTACACCTTC	CASSHHQGGGYTF
TRBV27	TRBJ2-1	.	.	TGTGCCAGCAGCGGCTCTACAACGAGGGAGCAGTTCTTC	CASSGSTTREQFF
TRBV4-1	TRBJ2-5	.	.	TGCGCCAGCAGCCAAGATGGGGCAGGAGGGGCAGAGACCCAGTACTTC	CASSQDGAGGAETQYF
TRBV4-1	TRBJ1-5	once	.	TGCGCCAGCAGCCAGAGACAGAGCAATCAGCCCCAGCATTTT	CASSQRQSNQPQHF
TRBV10-3	TRBJ1-2	.	.	TGTGCCATCAGTGAGCGGCAGGCCGGTTACTATGGCTACACCTTC	CAISERQAGYYGYTF
TRBV7-6	TRBJ2-1	.	.	TGTGCCAGCAGCTTGTCGGGGGCCGGTATCACTAGCTCCTACAATGAGCAGTTCTTC	CASSLSGAGITSSYNEQFF
TRBV10-2	TRBJ1-2	.	TRBD1	TGCGCCAGCAGTGAGTCGACAGGGTACTATGGCTACACCTTC	CASSESTGYYGYTF
TRBV28	TRBJ1-3	.	.	TGTGCCAGCAGTTCCATCTCGGTGATCGTATATTTT	CASSSISVIVYF
TRBV2	TRBJ1-1	.	.	TGTGCCAGCCACGAGACCCCCGGTGAAGCTTTCTTT	CASHETPGEAFF
TRBV15	TRBJ1-1	.	.	TGTGCCACCAGCAGAGATGGGAGGGGAAACACTGAAGCTTTCTTT	CATSRDGRGNTEAFF
TRBV2	TRBJ2-1	.	TRBD2	TGTGCCAGCAGTCCCAGACTAGCGGGAGTCTTGGGGAGCTCCTACAATGAGCAGTTCTTC	CASSPRLAGVLGSSYNEQFF
TRBV5-4	TRBJ2-5	.	.	TGTGCCAGCAGCTTCGTGGGGTTTTCGTGGGAGACCCAGTACTTC	CASSFVGFSWETQYF
TRBV28	TRBJ1-3	.	.	TGTGCCAGCAGTTTTTTGAACACCATATATTTT	CASSFLNTIYF
TRBV11-3	TRBJ2-3	.	TRBD1	TGTGCCAGCAGCTCGGGACAGGGAGGTGTGACAGATACGCAGTATTTT	CASSSGQGGVTDTQYF
TRBV4-1	TRBJ2-1	.	.	TGCGCCAGCAGCCTTTCGAGGCCCAAGGAGCAGTTCTTC	CASSLSRPKEQFF
TRBV5-6	TRBJ2-5	once	.	TGTGCCAGCAGCTTGAATGGGGCGGGGGAGACCCAGTACTTC	CASSLNGAGETQYF
TRBV5-1	TRBJ2-1	few	TRBD1	TGCGCCAGCAGCTTGGCCGGGACAGACTACAATGAGCAGTTCTTC	CASSLAGTDYNEQFF
TRBV5-1	TRBJ2-5	.	.	TGCGCCAGCAGCTTGGCGGGCAGGGGTGAAGAGACCCAGTACTTC	CASSLAGRGEETQYF
TRBV7-6	TRBJ2-7	.	.	TGTGCCAGCAGCTTAGACGGGAGTACGTACGAGCAGTACTTC	CASSLDGSTYEQYF
TRBV5-6	TRBJ1-6	once	TRBD1	TGTGCCAGCAGCTTTGGGGGACAGGGTTTCAGTCGGTTCTCACCCCTCCACTTT	CASSFGGQGFSRFSPLHF
TRBV7-7	TRBJ2-1	few	TRBD1	TGTGCCAGCAGCCAGACAGGGGGGTCCTACAATGAGCAGTTCTTC	CASSQTGGSYNEQFF